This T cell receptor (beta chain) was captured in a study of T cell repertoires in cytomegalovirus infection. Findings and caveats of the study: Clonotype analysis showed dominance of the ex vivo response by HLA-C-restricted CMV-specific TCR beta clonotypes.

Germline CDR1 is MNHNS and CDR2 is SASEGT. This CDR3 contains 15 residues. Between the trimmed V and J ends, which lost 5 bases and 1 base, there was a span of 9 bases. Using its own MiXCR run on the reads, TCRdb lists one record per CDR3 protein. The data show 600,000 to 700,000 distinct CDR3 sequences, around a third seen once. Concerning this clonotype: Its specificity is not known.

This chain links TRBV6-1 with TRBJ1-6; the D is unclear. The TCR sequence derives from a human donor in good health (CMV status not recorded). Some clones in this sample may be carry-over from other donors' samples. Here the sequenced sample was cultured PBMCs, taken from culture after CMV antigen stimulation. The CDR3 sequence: CASSYSASYNSPLHF. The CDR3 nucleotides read TGTGCCAGCAGTTACAGTGCTTCCTATAATTCACCCCTCCACTTT.